This is a list of T cell receptor beta chains from one sample in a study of T cell changes during pregnancy in multiple sclerosis. Method: immunoSEQ multiplex PCR; TCRdb's copy keeps in-frame clones and lacks some. Counted here are roughly 80,000 clones, 89% occurring once; the ten biggest clones make up approximately 1.9%. The material sequenced was peripheral blood, taken before pregnancy. These TCRs come from a female donor with multiple sclerosis, enrolled in a pregnancy study. The CDR3 runs from the conserved cysteine through the conserved F or W. A D gene is named only where the DNA matches it firmly.

j_gene	d_gene	v_gene	CDR3aa
TRBJ1-5	TRBD1	TRBV7-8	CASSSGGINQPQHF
TRBJ1-1	.	TRBV6-1	CASSKQGYGEAFF
TRBJ1-2	TRBD1	TRBV2	CASSGDRANYGYTF
TRBJ1-6	.	TRBV6-6	CATNGGTYNSPLHF
TRBJ1-1	.	TRBV6-5	CASSYKGPGVTEAFF
TRBJ1-5	.	TRBV5-1	CASSPGQKDNQPQHF
TRBJ1-2	.	TRBV4-2	CASSQDEGYGYTF
TRBJ2-7	.	TRBV5-1	CASSRGYEQYF
TRBJ1-5	.	TRBV2	CASKRAGYQPQHF
TRBJ2-3	.	TRBV2	CASSALTDTQYF
TRBJ2-7	TRBD2	TRBV28	CASSLLAGSYEQYF
TRBJ1-1	.	TRBV7-3	CASSLTRNTEAFF
TRBJ1-2	TRBD1	TRBV5-1	CASSANRGRNYGYTF
TRBJ2-6	.	TRBV4-2	CASSPREAGANVLTF
TRBJ2-4	.	TRBV16	CASSPTGNLAKNIQYF
TRBJ2-3	TRBD2	TRBV11-2	CASSWGAGHTDTQYF
TRBJ1-1	TRBD1	TRBV7-9	CASSLPPTGGDGTEAFF
TRBJ1-2	.	TRBV19	CASSLNRADGYTF
TRBJ2-7	.	TRBV5-6	CASTAGFGYEQYF
TRBJ1-2	.	TRBV27	CASSLTPRGGYTF
TRBJ2-7	.	TRBV7-8	CASSPQGTGEQYF
TRBJ2-3	.	TRBV30	CAWSVLDRGTQYF
TRBJ2-3	TRBD1	TRBV5-1	CASSLGQGEDTQYF
TRBJ1-1	.	TRBV5-1	CASSLQTDPSWDTEAFF
TRBJ2-1	.	TRBV20-1	CSARSYNEQFF
TRBJ2-2	.	TRBV2	CASSGGVTNTGELFF
TRBJ2-1	.	TRBV9	CASRAGLNSNEQFF
TRBJ2-3	.	TRBV2	CASARRVTDTQYF
TRBJ2-1	.	TRBV12-2	CASRASFSGGAFGAAYNEQFF
TRBJ1-5	.	TRBV7-2	CASSLWSGAISNQPQHF
TRBJ2-3	TRBD1	TRBV2	CASSAPRDRGSPTGTDTQYF
TRBJ2-3	TRBD1	TRBV13	CASRLTGDRGTDTQYF
TRBJ1-3	.	TRBV9	CASSAGAGNTIYF
TRBJ1-6	TRBD1	TRBV2	CASSGDRGSPLHF
TRBJ1-3	.	TRBV5-4	CASSSQGANSGNTIYF
TRBJ2-1	.	TRBV30	CAWQSFTSYNEQFF
TRBJ1-4	.	TRBV5-1	CASSLMGADEKLFF
TRBJ2-5	TRBD2	TRBV19	CASSRLAGEQETQYF
TRBJ2-5	.	TRBV19	CASMVRDRRLPQETQYF
TRBJ1-3	.	TRBV9	CASSVGSGEAGNTIYF
TRBJ1-2	.	TRBV27	CASSRPTYIGSTGELYGYTF
TRBJ2-7	.	TRBV29-1	CSVEGKRSTGYEQYF
TRBJ2-7	TRBD1	TRBV29-1	CSVVRDRGGEQYF
TRBJ2-3	TRBD2	TRBV27	CASRRLAGDGDTQYF
TRBJ2-7	.	TRBV9	CASSVGLSYEQYF
TRBJ2-1	TRBD2	TRBV28	CASSTAGDPYNEQFF
TRBJ2-3	.	TRBV18	CASSLSTDTQYF
TRBJ2-7	TRBD2	TRBV18	CASSPLSSGTSRDTYEQYF
TRBJ1-4	.	TRBV18	CASSPGLPNEKLFF